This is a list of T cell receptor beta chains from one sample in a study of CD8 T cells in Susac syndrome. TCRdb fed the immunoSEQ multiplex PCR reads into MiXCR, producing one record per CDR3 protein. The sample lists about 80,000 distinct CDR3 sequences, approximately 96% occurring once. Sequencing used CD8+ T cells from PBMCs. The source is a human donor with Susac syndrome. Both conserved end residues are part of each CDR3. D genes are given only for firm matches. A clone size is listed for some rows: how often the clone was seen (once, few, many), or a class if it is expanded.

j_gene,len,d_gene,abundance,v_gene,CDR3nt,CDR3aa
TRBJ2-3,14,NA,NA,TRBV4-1,TGCGCCAGCAGCCATCCCGACCGCGCAGATACGCAGTATTTT,CASSHPDRADTQYF
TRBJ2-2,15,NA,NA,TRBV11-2,TGTGCCAGCAGCTTTGGACAGACGAACACCGGGGAGCTGTTTTTT,CASSFGQTNTGELFF
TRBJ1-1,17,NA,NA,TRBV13,TGTGCCAGCAGTTCCCCGTGGGGGCGAGGACGGAACACTGAAGCTTTCTTT,CASSSPWGRGRNTEAFF
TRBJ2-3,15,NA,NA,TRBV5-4,TGTGCCAGCAGCTACATAACAGGGCGCACAGATACGCAGTATTTT,CASSYITGRTDTQYF
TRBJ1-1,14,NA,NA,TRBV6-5,TGTGCCAGCAGTTACTCTCGGGGACGCACTGAAGCTTTCTTT,CASSYSRGRTEAFF
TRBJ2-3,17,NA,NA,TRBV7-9,TGTGCCAGCAGCTTAGACCCAGCGGAGCCGCGCACAGATACGCAGTATTTT,CASSLDPAEPRTDTQYF
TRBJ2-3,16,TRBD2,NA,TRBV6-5,TGTGCCAGCAGTTACACACTAGCGGCTAGCACAGATACGCAGTATTTT,CASSYTLAASTDTQYF
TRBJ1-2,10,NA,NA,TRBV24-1,TGTGCCACCAGTGTCTTTGGCTACACCTTC,CATSVFGYTF
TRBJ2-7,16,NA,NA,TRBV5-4,TGTGCCAGCAGCTTACCCCCGGACGCAGGATCCTACGAGCAGTACTTC,CASSLPPDAGSYEQYF
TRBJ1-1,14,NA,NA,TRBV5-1,TGCGCCAGCAGCTTGTCGAACCCAAACACTGAAGCTTTCTTT,CASSLSNPNTEAFF
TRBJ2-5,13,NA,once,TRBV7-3,TGTGCCAGCAGCTTAGAAGCGGGTGGGACCCAGTACTTC,CASSLEAGGTQYF
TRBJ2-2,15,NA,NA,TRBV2,TGTGCCAGCAGACGGGGGATATCGGACACCGGGGAGCTGTTTTTT,CASRRGISDTGELFF
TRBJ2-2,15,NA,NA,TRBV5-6,TGTGCCAGCAGCCCCGGAACCCTTAACACCGGGGAGCTGTTTTTT,CASSPGTLNTGELFF
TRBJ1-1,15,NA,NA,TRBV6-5,TGTGCCAGCAGTCCAGGGACATCTCAGAACACTGAAGCTTTCTTT,CASSPGTSQNTEAFF
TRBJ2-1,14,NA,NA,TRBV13,TGTGCCAGCAGCTTAGGCCCTGCCTCGAATGAGCAGTTCTTC,CASSLGPASNEQFF
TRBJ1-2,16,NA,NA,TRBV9,TGTGCCAGCAGCGGAAGGCCCCTTTCAGGGGCAGATGGCTACACCTTC,CASSGRPLSGADGYTF
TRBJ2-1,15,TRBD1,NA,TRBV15,TGTGCCACCAGCAGAGAAGGGGGCGATAGGAATGAGCAGTTCTTC,CATSREGGDRNEQFF
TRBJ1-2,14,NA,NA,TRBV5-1,TGCGCCAGCAGCTCAGAGGAGGCCGCCTATGGCTACACCTTC,CASSSEEAAYGYTF
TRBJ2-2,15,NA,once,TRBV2,TGTGCCAGCAGTACAGGGGAGGTCGCTCCCGGGGAGCTGTTTTTT,CASSTGEVAPGELFF
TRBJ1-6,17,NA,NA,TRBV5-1,TGCGCCAGCAGCGCCGGTTCCGGACACCTGACCAATTCACCCCTCCACTTT,CASSAGSGHLTNSPLHF
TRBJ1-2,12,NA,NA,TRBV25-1,TGTGCCAGCAGTGAGGGGTACTATGGCTACACCTTC,CASSEGYYGYTF
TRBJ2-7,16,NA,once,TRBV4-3,TGCGCCAGCAGCCCAGCACATGACTCAGGTGCCTACGAGCAGTACTTC,CASSPAHDSGAYEQYF
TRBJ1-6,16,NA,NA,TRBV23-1,NA,CASSQSRDGLIHPSTF
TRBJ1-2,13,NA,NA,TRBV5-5,TGTGCCAGCAGCTTCGACTTGAACTATGGCTACACCTTC,CASSFDLNYGYTF
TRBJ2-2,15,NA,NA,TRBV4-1,TGCGCCAGCAGCCAAGTGAGGAGGAACACCGGGGAGCTGTTTTTT,CASSQVRRNTGELFF
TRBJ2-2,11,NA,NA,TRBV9,TGTGCCAGCAGCGAGGGGGGGGAGCTGTTTTTT,CASSEGGELFF
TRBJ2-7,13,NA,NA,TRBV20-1,TGCAGTGCTAGCGGCTGGAGCTCCTACGAGCAGTACTTC,CSASGWSSYEQYF
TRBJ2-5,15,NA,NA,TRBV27,TGTGCCAGCAGCCCGGCCTCGACGGCCCAAGAGACCCAGTACTTC,CASSPASTAQETQYF
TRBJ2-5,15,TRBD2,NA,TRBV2,TGTGCCAGCAGGGGCATTACTAGCGGAGAAGAGACCCAGTACTTC,CASRGITSGEETQYF
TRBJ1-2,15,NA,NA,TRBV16,TGTGCCAGCAGCGCGACGGAAAGTGCTAACTATGGCTACACCTTC,CASSATESANYGYTF
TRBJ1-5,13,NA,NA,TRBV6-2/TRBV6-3,TGTGCCAGCAGTTACTCGAGCCCTCAGCCCCAGCATTTT,CASSYSSPQPQHF
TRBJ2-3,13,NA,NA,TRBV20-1,TGCAGTGCGCCGGACCTAGAGACAGATACGCAGTATTTT,CSAPDLETDTQYF
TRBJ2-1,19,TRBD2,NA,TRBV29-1,TGCAGCGTTGATGGGACTACTAGCGGGGGTTCAATTCGGGACAATGAGCAGTTCTTC,CSVDGTTSGGSIRDNEQFF